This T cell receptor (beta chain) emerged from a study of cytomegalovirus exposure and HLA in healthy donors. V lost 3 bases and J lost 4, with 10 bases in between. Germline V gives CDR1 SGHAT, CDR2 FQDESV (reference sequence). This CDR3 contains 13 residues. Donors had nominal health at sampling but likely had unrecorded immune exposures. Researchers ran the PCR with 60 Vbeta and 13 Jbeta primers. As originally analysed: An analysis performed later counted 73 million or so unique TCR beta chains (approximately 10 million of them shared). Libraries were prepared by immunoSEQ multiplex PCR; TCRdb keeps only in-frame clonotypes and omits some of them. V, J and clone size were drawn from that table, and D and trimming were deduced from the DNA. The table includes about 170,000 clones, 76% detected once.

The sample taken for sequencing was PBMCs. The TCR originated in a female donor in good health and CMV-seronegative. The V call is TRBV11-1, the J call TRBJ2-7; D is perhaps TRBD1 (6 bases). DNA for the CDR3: TGTGCCAGCAGCTTGCAGGACAGATACGAGCAGTACTTC. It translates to CASSLQDRYEQYF.